This TCR beta chain is from a study of cytomegalovirus exposure and HLA in healthy donors. Study-level findings and limits: Immune exposure data for these donors was limited to CMV serostatus. Analysis performed later found 16,951 TCR beta sequences associated with HLA alleles at 0.05 false discovery rate. TRBV6-2, TRBV6-3 and some other V segments were unresolvable in 87-base-pair reads.

The CDR3 contains 14 residues. The germline CDR1 and CDR2 sequences are GTSNPN and SVGIG (reference sequence). The V end was cut by 4 bases, the J end by 4 bases, with 14 bases between. Turning to this clone: The antigen is not known.

60 Vbeta and 13 Jbeta primers were used in PCR. Authors' analysis steps: In a later analysis, the count reached about 82 million unique TCR beta chains, with roughly 11 million shared. Clones were read by immunoSEQ multiplex PCR, and TCRdb kept only the in-frame ones, dropping some. The V and J calls and clone size were taken over from that table, and D and trimming were inferred from the DNA. This table holds some 200,000 clones, 75% to 90% found once. This chain links TRBV30 with TRBJ2-4, with D possibly TRBD1 on 5 matching bases. The specimen sequenced was PBMCs. This clonotype was obtained from a boy aged 2 to 9 in good health and CMV-seronegative. CDR3 residues: CAWTLQVGKNIQYF. The CDR3 nucleotides read TGTGCCTGGACCCTACAGGTGGGGAAAAACATTCAGTACTTC.